The 18 T cell receptor beta chains presented below share a single source sample, sequenced in a study of CD8+ T cells in alopecia areata. Treatment described: oral pan-JAK inhibitor, 5-10 mg twice daily. Extraction of RNA preceded its reverse transcription into cDNA, which served as the sequencing template. Only in-frame clones appear in the TCRdb table, and some are missing; sequencing was by immunoSEQ multiplex PCR. The data contain approximately 43,000 clones, less than 70% of them singletons. Sequences were derived from CD8+ T cells sorted from blood, sampled at week 4, from a patient treated with tofacitinib. These receptors were obtained from a human donor with alopecia areata.

The rearrangement links TRBV27 to TRBJ2-1, with 8 bases that match TRBD2. This CDR3 is 15 amino acids long. CDR1 and CDR2 from the germline V gene are MNHEY and SMNVEV (reference sequence). J gave up 4 bases and V 6 bases, and 8 bases lay outside the gene matches. This chain's CDR3 is CASRAGGARYNEQFF. DNA of the CDR3: TGTGCCAGCAGAGCCGGGGGGGCCAGATACAATGAGCAGTTCTTC.

The rearrangement uses TRBV29-1 and TRBJ1-2; the match to TRBD1 covers 7 bases. The CDR3 contains 14 residues. Germline V gene lookup returns CDR1 SQVTM and CDR2 ANQGSEA. V gave up 0 bases and J gave up 7 bases; unmatched junction bases: 8. CDR3 coding DNA: TGCAGCGTTGAAGATTCCGTCGACAGGGTTGGCTACACCTTC. This encodes CSVEDSVDRVGYTF. The full variable domain, completed using reference TRBV29-1 and TRBJ1-2, is SAVISQKPSRDICQRGTSLTIQCQVDSQVTMMFWYRQQPGQSLTLIATANQGSEATYESGFVIDKFPISRPNLTFSTLTVSNMSPEDSSIYLCSVEDSVDRVGYTFGSGTRLTVV.

A few counts support this clone. J is TRBJ2-2 and V is TRBV7-9; D is unresolved. Between the trimmed V and J ends, which lost 5 bases and 5 bases, there was a span of 9 bases. The CDR3 totals 13 residues. In germline, CDR1 is SEHNR, CDR2 FQNEAQ (reference sequence). The CDR3 sequence is CASSGYRTGELFF. CDR3 DNA sequence: TGTGCCAGCAGCGGGTATAGGACCGGGGAGCTGTTTTTT.

This sequence joins TRBV6-5 and TRBJ1-2; perhaps TRBD1 as D (5 bases). The CDR3 spans 16 residues. V was shortened by 0 bases and J by 3 bases, with 14 bases between the two germline ends. Germline V lookup: CDR1 MNHEY, CDR2 SVGAGI. This chain's CDR3 is CASSYSSGLSDYGYTF. DNA of the CDR3: TGTGCCAGCAGTTACTCTTCGGGGCTCTCGGACTATGGCTACACCTTC.

The V and J genes are TRBV9 and TRBJ2-1; D gene unclear. V was trimmed by 4 bases and J by 6 bases, leaving 8 bases between them. Germline-derived CDR1 and CDR2 are SGDLS and YYNGEE. The CDR3 sequence is 12 residues long. CDR3 residues: CASSSELNEQFF. In DNA, the CDR3 is TGTGCCAGCAGCTCGGAACTCAATGAGCAGTTCTTC.

This chain uses TRBV7-9 with TRBJ1-1; 9 bases are shared with TRBD1. The CDR3 sequence is 15 residues long. Trimming took 6 bases from V and 2 from J; bases not matched to a gene: 7. Germline V gene data show CDR1 as SEHNR and CDR2 as FQNEAQ (reference sequence). The CDR3 spells CASSFLDRGNTEAFF. CDR3 DNA sequence: TGTGCCAGCAGTTTCCTGGACAGGGGCAACACTGAAGCTTTCTTT.

The rearrangement links TRBV30 to TRBJ2-5; tentatively, D is TRBD1 or TRBD2 (5 bases each). The germline V gene has CDR1 GTSNPN and CDR2 SVGIG (reference sequence). Trimming stripped 7 bases from V and 3 bases from J, with 9 bases between. The length of the CDR3 is 11 residues. The CDR3 nucleotides read TGTGCCTCCCTGGGGGAAGAGACCCAGTACTTC. This codes for CASLGEETQYF.

The chain recombines TRBV4-3 with TRBJ1-2, with D unresolved. Germline V gene sequence: CDR1 LGHNA, CDR2 YSLEER. CDR3 length: 18 residues. Trimming stripped 0 bases from V and 2 bases from J, with 19 bases between. CDR3 protein: CASSQDLAEGGTNYGYTF. DNA of the CDR3: TGCGCCAGCAGCCAAGATCTGGCAGAAGGAGGAACGAACTATGGCTACACCTTC.

The chain uses TRBV13 and TRBJ1-2, with unresolved D. Germline CDR1 is PRHDT and CDR2 is FYEKMQ (reference sequence). The CDR3 length is 15 residues. V shed 4 bases and J shed 0 bases, with 12 bases lying between them. CDR3: CASSSGGLTNYGYTF. Here the CDR3 DNA reads TGTGCCAGCAGCTCGGGCGGACTAACTAACTATGGCTACACCTTC.

This clone was recorded once. The chain links TRBV27 to TRBJ2-7; no clear D gene. CDR3 length equals 11 residues. Germline assignment: CDR1 MNHEY and CDR2 SMNVEV (reference sequence). V shed 3 bases and J shed 7 bases, with 7 bases lying between them. CDR3 in DNA: TGTGCCAGCAGTTTCGGCCAGGAGCAGTACTTC. Translated: CASSFGQEQYF.

This clone was seen just once. The V gene is TRBV29-1, the J gene TRBJ2-5; D ambiguous. Matching the DNA end better, TRBJ2-7 makes the J call doubtful. Germline assignment: CDR1 SQVTM and CDR2 ANQGSEA. This CDR3 is built from 11 residues. In DNA form, the CDR3 reads TGCAGCGTTGCCGGCCAGTACGAGCAGTACTTC. This codes for CSVAGQYEQYF.

The rearrangement uses TRBV29-1 and TRBJ1-1; D gene ambiguous. The CDR3 spans 13 residues. The germline CDR1 and CDR2 sequences are SQVTM and ANQGSEA. Trimming took off 3 bases at V and 1 base at J, with 9 bases between the two ends. In DNA, the CDR3 is TGCAGCGTTGACCCCGGCTCGAACACTGAAGCTTTCTTT. This translates into CSVDPGSNTEAFF. Filled out from reference TRBV29-1 and TRBJ1-1, the complete variable domain reads SAVISQKPSRDICQRGTSLTIQCQVDSQVTMMFWYRQQPGQSLTLIATANQGSEATYESGFVIDKFPISRPNLTFSTLTVSNMSPEDSSIYLCSVDPGSNTEAFFGQGTRLTVV.

The chain is built from TRBV30 and TRBJ2-7; D assignment may be TRBD1 or TRBD2 (5 bases each). CDR3 length equals 14 residues. V was shortened by 0 bases and J by 4 bases, with 13 bases between the two germline ends. Germline CDR1 is GTSNPN and CDR2 is SVGIG (reference sequence). The CDR3 is CAWSVGDGGYEQYF. The DNA of the CDR3 is TGTGCCTGGAGTGTCGGGGACGGCGGGTACGAGCAGTACTTC.

The CDR3 region has the DNA TGCAGCGTTGGAGCTTTCGGGACAGGGGGCTCAGATACGCAGTATTTT. Protein: CSVGAFGTGGSDTQYF. This chain uses TRBV29-1 with TRBJ2-3, with 12 bases identical to TRBD1. Looked up from germline, CDR1 is SQVTM and CDR2 is ANQGSEA. CDR3 length equals 16 residues. V trimming: 4 bases; J trimming: 4 bases; junction bases outside the gene matches: 9.

V gene TRBV27 combines with J gene TRBJ2-2; 8 bases fit TRBD1. Trimming took 10 bases from V and 4 from J; bases not matched to a gene: 11. The germline gives CDR1 MNHEY, CDR2 SMNVEV (reference sequence). The length of the CDR3 is 15 residues. The DNA for the CDR3 is TGTGCCACGTCCGGGACAGGTAGTACCACCGGGGAGCTGTTTTTT. Its translation: CATSGTGSTTGELFF.

V is TRBV7-9 and J is TRBJ1-5, with TRBD1 matching 8 bases. The CDR3 runs 14 residues. V was clipped by 2 bases and J by 6 bases; unmatched bases: 3. CDR1 and CDR2 (germline): SEHNR, FQNEAQ (reference sequence). The CDR3: CASSLSTGGQPQHF. CDR3 nucleotide sequence: TGTGCCAGCAGCTTAAGTACAGGGGGTCAGCCCCAGCATTTT.

This clone has more than one count but fewer than ten. The germline gene is not matched at one end of the junction; a read error may be the cause. V is TRBV4-1 and J is TRBJ1-2; D gene unclear. CDR1 and CDR2 (germline): MGHRA, YSYEKL. This CDR3 contains 17 residues. The CDR3 reads CASSQEVGYQISKHYLF. The CDR3 DNA reads TGCGCCAGCAGCCAAGAGGTGGGGTACCAAATTTCTAAGCACTATCTCTTC.

This clone was observed once. The chain employs TRBV27 and TRBJ2-7; D is unresolved. V was shortened by 8 bases and J by 3 bases, with 5 bases between the two germline ends. Per germline, CDR1 MNHEY and CDR2 SMNVEV (reference sequence). The CDR3 runs 10 residues. The CDR3 nucleotides read TGTGCCAGCGGAGACTACGAGCAGTACTTC. As protein: CASGDYEQYF.